This TCR beta chain was obtained from a study of cytotoxic CD8 clonotypes in ibrutinib-treated CLL. Germline values: CDR1 MNHNY, CDR2 SVGAGI (reference sequence). The CDR3 totals 15 residues. V dropped 6 bases and J dropped 3; count of bases not matched to a gene: 6. Measured with immunoSEQ multiplex PCR; TCRdb has only the in-frame clones, and not every one. This sample has about 160,000 clones, with 81% found just once. The chain uses TRBV6-6 and TRBJ2-2; TRBD2 matches 8 bases. The sample in question was PBMCs, obtained after 12 months of ibrutinib treatment. This clonotype was sampled from a human donor with chronic lymphocytic leukemia. CDR3 sequence reads: CASRPGTRDTGELFF. The DNA of the CDR3 is TGTGCCAGCAGACCCGGGACTAGAGACACCGGGGAGCTGTTTTTT.